A single sample gave rise to the 10 T cell receptor beta chains below, sequenced in a study of T cell responses to AZD1222 COVID-19 vaccine. Profiling relied on immunoSEQ multiplex PCR, and the TCRdb table lists in-frame clones only, not all of them. The repertoire has over 150,000 clones, 87% of them found once; the top ten carry around 1.1%. The starting material was peripheral blood, obtained 28 days after the second AZD1222 dose. The receptors were sampled from an adult who received the AZD1222 COVID-19 vaccine.

This chain links TRBV19 with TRBJ1-1, with a possible D match to TRBD1 (6 bases). V gave up 3 bases and J gave up 4 bases, with 12 bases separating them. This CDR3 comprises 14 residues. CDR1 is LNHDA, CDR2 SQIVND, per germline (reference sequence). CDR3 sequence: CASSMGGPTTEAFF. The CDR3 nucleotides read TGTGCCAGTAGTATGGGGGGGCCCACCACTGAAGCTTTCTTT.

The chain joins TRBV7-7 to TRBJ2-3; 8 bases line up with TRBD1. There are 15 residues in the CDR3. Germline assignment: CDR1 SSHAT and CDR2 FNYEAQ (reference sequence). V lost 5 bases, J lost 6 bases, and 10 bases stayed unmatched. The CDR3 DNA sequence: TGTGCCAGCAGCCCTGGACAGGGCAGGATCGATACGCAGTATTTT. It encodes CASSPGQGRIDTQYF.

This clone has just one count. V and J are TRBV19 and TRBJ2-1; TRBD2 might be the D (5 bases). V was clipped by 4 bases and J by 3 bases, with 10 bases between them. The CDR3 contains 14 residues. Germline assignment: CDR1 LNHDA and CDR2 SQIVND (reference sequence). The CDR3 is CASSKLGSYNEQFF. In DNA, the CDR3 is TGTGCCAGTAGTAAGCTAGGGAGCTACAATGAGCAGTTCTTC.

The CDR3 sequence is CASSEVRAEQYF. Written as DNA, the CDR3 is TGTGCCAGCAGTGAAGTCCGTGCCGAGCAGTACTTC. The chain links TRBV6-1 to TRBJ2-7; D is uncertain. Per germline, CDR1 MNHNS and CDR2 SASEGT. CDR3 length equals 12 residues. V lost 1 base and J 6 bases, leaving 7 bases between the germline ends.

This clone came up a few times. V usage is TRBV6-4 and J usage is TRBJ2-1; 10 bases fit TRBD2. Germline V gene lookup returns CDR1 MRHNA and CDR2 SNTAGT. The CDR3 sequence is 13 residues long. Trimming removed 6 bases from V and 6 bases from J; junction bases left unmatched: 2. The CDR3 sequence is CASSRTSGNEQFF. CDR3 bases: TGTGCCAGCAGCAGGACTAGCGGCAATGAGCAGTTCTTC.

The chain links TRBV6-5 to TRBJ2-7; 7 nucleotides agree with TRBD2. Trimming at V came to 4 bases and at J to 7 bases, leaving 7 bases not matched to a gene. This CDR3 comprises 13 residues. The germline V gene encodes CDR1 MNHEY and CDR2 SVGAGI. The CDR3 DNA follows: TGTGCCAGCAGTTGGGGAGGGTTCGGGGAGCAGTACTTC. This gives the protein CASSWGGFGEQYF.

The chain is built from TRBV19 and TRBJ1-1; maybe TRBD1 (5 bases). The CDR3 is 12 amino acids. The V and J ends lost 10 bases and 5 bases respectively, with 14 bases between them. Germline V gene lookup returns CDR1 LNHDA and CDR2 SQIVND (reference sequence). The CDR3 loop reads CATSFGATEAFF. CDR3 sequence (DNA): TGTGCCACCTCCTTTGGGGCGACTGAAGCTTTCTTT. The full variable domain, with the rest looked up from reference TRBV19 and TRBJ1-1, is DGGITQSPKYLFRKEGQNVTLSCEQNLNHDAMYWYRQDPGQGLRLIYYSQIVNDFQKGDIAEGYSVSREKKESFPLTVTSAQKNPTAFYLCATSFGATEAFFGQGTRLTVV.

This clone was seen only once. The chain carries TRBV7-2 and TRBJ1-2; perhaps TRBD1 as D (6 bases). The CDR3 has 13 residues. Trimming left V 2 bases short and J 6 bases short, with 10 bases between. Looked up from germline, CDR1 is SGHTA and CDR2 is FQGNSA. The CDR3, as DNA: TGTGCCAGCAGCTTAAACAGGGAGGATGGCTACACCTTC. It specifies CASSLNREDGYTF.

This clone was detected only once. The rearrangement uses TRBV7-9 and TRBJ2-7; TRBD2 might be the D (5 bases). Trimming left V 5 bases short and J 2 bases short, with 19 bases between. Germline V CDR1 and CDR2: SEHNR, FQNEAQ (reference sequence). This CDR3 contains 16 residues. In DNA, the CDR3 is TGTGCCAGCAGCCTGGATAGTAGCGCAACTACCTACGAGCAGTACTTC. Its translation is CASSLDSSATTYEQYF.

This clone was seen a handful of times. The V call is TRBV7-2, the J call TRBJ2-7, with D perhaps matching TRBD1 (5 bases). The CDR3 extends over 14 amino acids. Germline loops: CDR1 SGHTA, CDR2 FQGNSA. The V and J ends lost 2 bases and 4 bases respectively, with 12 bases between them. The CDR3 sequence: CASSLQGGRYEQYF. As DNA, the CDR3 is TGTGCCAGCAGCTTACAGGGTGGGCGGTACGAGCAGTACTTC.